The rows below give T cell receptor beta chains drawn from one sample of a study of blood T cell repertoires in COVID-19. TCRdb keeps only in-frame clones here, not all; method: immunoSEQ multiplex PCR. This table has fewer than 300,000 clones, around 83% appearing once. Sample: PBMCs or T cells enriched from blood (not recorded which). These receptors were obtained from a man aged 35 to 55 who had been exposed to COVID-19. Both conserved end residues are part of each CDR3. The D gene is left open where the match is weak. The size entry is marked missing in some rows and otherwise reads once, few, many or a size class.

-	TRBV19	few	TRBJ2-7	CATSSALLASYEQYF	TGTGCCACCTCTTCTGCATTGTTGGCAAGCTACGAGCAGTACTTC
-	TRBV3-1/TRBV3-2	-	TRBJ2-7	CASSPPYGQGTAYEQYF	TGTGCCAGCAGCCCACCCTATGGGCAGGGCACAGCCTACGAGCAGTACTTC
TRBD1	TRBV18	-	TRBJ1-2	CASSPPGQDPINGYTF	TGTGCCAGCTCACCGCCGGGACAGGATCCGATCAATGGCTACACCTTC
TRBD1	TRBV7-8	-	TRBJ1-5	CASSLGQGSYPQHF	TGTGCCAGCAGCTTAGGACAGGGGTCTTATCCCCAGCATTTT
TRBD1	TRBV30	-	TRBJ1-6	CAWSLTGQGSSPLHF	TGTGCCTGGAGCCTAACGGGACAGGGTAGTTCACCCCTCCACTTT
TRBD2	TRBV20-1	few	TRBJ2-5	CSASNLLSGREETQYF	TGCAGTGCTAGTAATTTATTAAGCGGGAGAGAAGAGACCCAGTACTTC
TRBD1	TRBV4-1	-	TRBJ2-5	CASSQDSFPAGGAGETQYF	TGCGCCAGCAGCCAAGATTCGTTCCCTGCAGGGGGCGCAGGGGAGACCCAGTACTTC
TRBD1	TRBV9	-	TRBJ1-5	CASSVATSDRGLKQPQHF	TGTGCCAGCAGCGTAGCTACGTCCGACAGGGGGCTTAAACAGCCCCAGCATTTT
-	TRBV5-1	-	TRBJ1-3	CASSLGGGNTIYF	TGCGCCAGCAGCCTTGGCGGCGGTAACACCATATATTTT
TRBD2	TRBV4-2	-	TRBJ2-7	CASSPPFVALTTSGGPTYEQYF	TGTGCCAGCAGCCCACCGTTTGTAGCGCTGACGACTAGCGGGGGGCCTACCTACGAGCAGTACTTC
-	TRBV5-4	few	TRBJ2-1	CASSSGEAYKQFF	TGTGCCAGCAGCTCGGGTGAGGCTTACAAGCAGTTCTTC
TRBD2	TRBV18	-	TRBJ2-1	CASSTLAGIDNEQFF	TGTGCCAGCTCAACACTAGCGGGAATTGACAATGAGCAGTTCTTC
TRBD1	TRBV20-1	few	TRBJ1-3	CSASRTGVENTIYF	TGCAGTGCTAGTCGGACAGGGGTGGAAAACACCATATATTTT
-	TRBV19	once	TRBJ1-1	CASRQYRNTEAFF	TGTGCCAGTAGACAGTATCGGAACACTGAAGCTTTCTTT
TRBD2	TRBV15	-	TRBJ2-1	CATSRDFLGGSGAFYNEQFF	TGTGCCACCAGCAGAGATTTTTTGGGCGGCAGCGGGGCCTTCTACAATGAGCAGTTCTTC
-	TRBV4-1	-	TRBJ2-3	CASSQEGGGTDTQYF	TGCGCCAGCAGCCAAGAGGGGGGTGGGACAGATACGCAGTATTTT
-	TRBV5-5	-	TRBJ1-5	CASSLAMRTGFNQPQHF	TGTGCCAGCAGCTTGGCGATGCGTACAGGTTTCAATCAGCCCCAGCATTTT
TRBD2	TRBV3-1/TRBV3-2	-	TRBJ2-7	CASSASAGLAGEYRYEQYF	TGTGCCAGCAGCGCCTCGGCGGGGCTAGCGGGAGAATATCGCTACGAGCAGTACTTC
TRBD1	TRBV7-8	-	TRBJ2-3	CASSLARDSRQYF	TGTGCCAGCAGCTTAGCGAGGGACAGCCGTCAGTATTTT
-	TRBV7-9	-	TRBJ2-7	CASREAGLGEQYF	TGTGCCAGCAGGGAGGCCGGCCTGGGGGAGCAGTACTTC
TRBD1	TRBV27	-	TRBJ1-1	CASSSEGAENTEAFF	TGTGCCAGCAGTTCGGAGGGGGCTGAGAACACTGAAGCTTTCTTT
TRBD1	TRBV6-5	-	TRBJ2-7	CASSSTGGAFYEQYF	TGTGCCAGCAGTTCGACAGGGGGCGCTTTCTACGAGCAGTACTTC
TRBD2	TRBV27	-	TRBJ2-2	CASSLRLAGGQDTGELFF	TGTGCCAGCAGTTTAAGGCTAGCGGGAGGGCAGGACACCGGGGAGCTGTTTTTT
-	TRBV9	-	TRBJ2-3	CASSVDNVDTQYF	TGTGCCAGCAGCGTAGATAATGTAGATACGCAGTATTTT
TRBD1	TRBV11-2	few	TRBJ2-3	CASSRKGSDRGNTDTQYF	TGTGCCAGCAGCCGAAAGGGCTCCGACAGGGGAAACACAGATACGCAGTATTTT
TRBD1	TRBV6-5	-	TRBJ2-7	CASIDNNRGTYEQYF	TGTGCCAGCATAGATAATAACAGGGGAACCTACGAGCAGTACTTC
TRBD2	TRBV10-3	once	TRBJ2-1	CAVRTSGSHEQFF	TGTGCCGTACGGACTAGCGGGAGCCATGAGCAGTTCTTC
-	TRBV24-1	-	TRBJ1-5	CATSDRDRNQPQHF	TGTGCCACCAGTGATCGTGACAGAAATCAGCCCCAGCATTTT
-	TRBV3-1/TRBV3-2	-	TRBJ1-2	CASSQEALANYGYTF	TGTGCCAGCAGCCAAGAAGCCCTAGCTAACTATGGCTACACCTTC
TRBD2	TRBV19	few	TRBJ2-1	CASSIASGSAFNEQFF	TGTGCCAGTAGTATCGCCAGCGGGAGCGCCTTCAATGAGCAGTTCTTC
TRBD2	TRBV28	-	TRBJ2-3	CASSLGLADTDTQYF	TGTGCCAGCAGTTTAGGTCTAGCGGACACAGATACGCAGTATTTT
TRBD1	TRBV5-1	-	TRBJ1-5	CASSLGTGSQPQHF	TGCGCCAGCAGCTTGGGGACAGGGAGTCAGCCCCAGCATTTT
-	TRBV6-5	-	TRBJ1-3	CASIAPGWGNTIYF	TGTGCCAGCATCGCCCCAGGCTGGGGAAACACCATATATTTT
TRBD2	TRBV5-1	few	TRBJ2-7	CASSIGTSGSVGLF	TGCGCCAGCAGCATTGGGACTAGCGGGAGTGTCGGTCTCTTC
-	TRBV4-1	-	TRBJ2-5	CASSAQGWGHQETQYF	TGCGCCAGCAGCGCTCAGGGGTGGGGGCACCAAGAGACCCAGTACTTC
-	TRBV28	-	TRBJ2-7	CASSGGRSLRSSYEQYF	TGTGCCAGCAGTGGGGGGAGGAGCCTGCGTAGCTCCTACGAGCAGTACTTC
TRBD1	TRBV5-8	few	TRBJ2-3	CASSLGQGATDTQYF	TGTGCCAGCAGCTTGGGACAGGGGGCTACAGATACGCAGTATTTT
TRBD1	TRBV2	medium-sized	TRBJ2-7	CASSETGQGYYEQYF	TGTGCCAGCAGTGAGACCGGACAGGGTTACTACGAGCAGTACTTC
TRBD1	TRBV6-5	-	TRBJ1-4	CASSRNRGPNEKLFF	TGTGCCAGCAGCAGAAACAGGGGACCTAATGAAAAACTGTTTTTT
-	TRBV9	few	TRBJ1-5	CASSVAGNLNQPQHF	TGTGCCAGCAGCGTCGCAGGGAACCTAAATCAGCCCCAGCATTTT
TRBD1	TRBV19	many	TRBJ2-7	CASSISGTGYEQYF	TGTGCCAGTAGTATATCCGGGACAGGCTACGAGCAGTACTTC
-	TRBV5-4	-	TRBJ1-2	CASSAPANYGYTF	TGTGCCAGCAGCGCTCCAGCTAACTATGGCTACACCTTC
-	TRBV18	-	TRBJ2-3	CASSSRGGTDTQYF	TGTGCCAGCTCTTCGAGGGGGGGGACAGATACGCAGTATTTT
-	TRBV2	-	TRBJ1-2	CASRREGHGYTF	TGTGCCAGCAGGAGGGAGGGGCATGGCTACACCTTC
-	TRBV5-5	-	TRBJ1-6	CASSSSGDSYNSPLHF	TGTGCCAGCAGCTCATCAGGTGACTCCTATAATTCACCCCTCCACTTT
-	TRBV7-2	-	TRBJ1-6	CASTSRGSPLHF	TGTGCCAGCACCTCCAGGGGTTCACCCCTCCACTTT
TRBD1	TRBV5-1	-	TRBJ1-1	CASSYGPLQGGDTEAFF	TGCGCCAGCAGCTACGGACCCCTACAGGGGGGGGACACTGAAGCTTTCTTT
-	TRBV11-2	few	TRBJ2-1	CASSLEGRGDNEQFF	TGTGCCAGCAGCTTAGAAGGGCGGGGTGACAATGAGCAGTTCTTC
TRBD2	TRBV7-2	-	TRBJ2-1	CASSPPGGSNSYNEQFF	TGTGCCAGCAGCCCCCCGGGCGGGAGTAACTCCTACAATGAGCAGTTCTTC
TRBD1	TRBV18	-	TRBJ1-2	CASSPSRQGPGYTF	TGTGCCAGCTCACCGAGTCGACAGGGACCTGGCTACACCTTC
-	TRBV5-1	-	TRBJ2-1	CASKLTSGTYNEQFF	TGCGCCAGCAAACTTACGAGCGGAACGTACAATGAGCAGTTCTTC